This note documents a single TCR beta chain sequence. Antigen unknown. This sample was included in a study of CD8 T cells in ankylosing spondylitis. Points from the study as a whole: Enrichment of disease-linked clones was reportedly significant in matched ankylosing spondylitis synovial fluid. The study identified a TCR beta motif of fewer than 10 highly homologous variants that appeared characteristic of ankylosing spondylitis blood.

In making TCR beta libraries, quantitative 5'-RACE with molecular barcodes was used. Via MiXCR, TCRdb re-called the 5' RACE reads, giving one row per CDR3 protein. Seen here are about 260,000 distinct CDR3 sequences, 20% observed once, and the top ten hold 7.8%. The CDR3 is made up of 17 amino acids. V lost 1 base, J lost 2 bases, and 4 bases stayed unmatched. The V gene's germline CDR1 is SGHVS and CDR2 FQNEAQ. The TCR sequence derives from a male donor with ankylosing spondylitis or in good health (not recorded which). This rearrangement joins TRBV7-8 to TRBJ2-2, with 10 nucleotides matching TRBD1. Sequencing was performed on blood, either unsorted or a sorted T cell fraction (not recorded which). CDR3 loop: CASSLVGTGVNTGELFF. The CDR3 coding sequence is TGTGCCAGCAGCTTAGTCGGGACAGGGGTAAACACCGGGGAGCTGTTTTTT.